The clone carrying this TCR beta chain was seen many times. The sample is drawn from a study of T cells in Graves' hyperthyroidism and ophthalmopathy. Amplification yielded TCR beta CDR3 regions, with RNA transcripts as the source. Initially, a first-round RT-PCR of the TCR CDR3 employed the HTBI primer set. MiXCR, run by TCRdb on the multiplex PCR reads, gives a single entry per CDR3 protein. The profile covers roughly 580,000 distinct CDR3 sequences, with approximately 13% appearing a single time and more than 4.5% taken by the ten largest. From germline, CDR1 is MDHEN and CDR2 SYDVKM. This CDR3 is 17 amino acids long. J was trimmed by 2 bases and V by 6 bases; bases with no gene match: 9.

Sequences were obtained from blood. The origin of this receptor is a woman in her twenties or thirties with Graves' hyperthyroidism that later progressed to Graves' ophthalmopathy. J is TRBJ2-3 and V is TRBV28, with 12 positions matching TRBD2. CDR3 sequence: CASSPWTSGVPTDTQYF. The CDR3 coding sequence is TGTGCCAGCAGCCCTTGGACTAGCGGGGTGCCCACAGATACGCAGTATTTT.